This TCR beta chain was sequenced in a study of cytomegalovirus exposure and HLA in healthy donors. Study-wide results and limits: Later, TCR association rates were found to vary by HLA locus, highest for DRB1 and lowest for HLA-C. With later analysis, a missense DCLRE1C variant became linked to TCR beta V- and J-gene trimming.

PCR amplification relied on 60 Vbeta primers (plus 13 Jbeta primers). Assay: immunoSEQ multiplex PCR; the TCRdb copy retains only in-frame clones and omits some. The clone table shows approximately 120,000 clones, with the ten largest holding about 2.5%. This CDR3 is 13 amino acids long. V gave up 5 bases and J gave up 6 bases, with 14 bases separating them. The germline V gene has CDR1 LNHDA and CDR2 SQIVND (reference sequence). Of note for this clone: The antigen is not known.

The chain recombines TRBV19 with TRBJ2-7; possibly TRBD2 for D (6 bases). Sequences were obtained from PBMCs. This TCR derives from a man between 25 and 39 years old in good health and CMV-seronegative. CDR3: CASSGEDSGEQYF. In DNA form, the CDR3 reads TGTGCCAGTAGTGGGGAGGACTCCGGCGAGCAGTACTTC.